This TCR beta chain was sequenced for a study of human CD8 memory T cell subsets. Study findings and constraints: Similarly high diversity marked stem-like memory and precursor exhausted T cells, unlike effector memory cells. In this study, sequencing was restricted to T cell receptor beta chains only.

PBMC were obtained from the buffy coats of healthy donors. TCR beta was sequenced from UMI-tagged 5' RACE libraries. Each CDR3 protein gets one entry in TCRdb, which reprocessed the 5' RACE reads and gives no DNA. This sample's table has about 6,200 distinct CDR3 sequences. Germline V gene data show CDR1 as MNHEY and CDR2 as SVGAGI. The CDR3 covers 13 residues. Concerning this clonotype itself: Antigen specificity is unknown.

The origin of this receptor is a human donor in good health. Source material: CD8+ effector memory T cells (TEM) sorted from PBMCs. Noted subset: effector memory CD8 T cells, CCR7- CD45RO+ CD95+. The V gene is TRBV6-5, the J gene TRBJ2-7; TCRdb's D gene call, TRBD1, goes unchecked for lack of DNA. The chain's CDR3 is CASSFGQGGEQYF.